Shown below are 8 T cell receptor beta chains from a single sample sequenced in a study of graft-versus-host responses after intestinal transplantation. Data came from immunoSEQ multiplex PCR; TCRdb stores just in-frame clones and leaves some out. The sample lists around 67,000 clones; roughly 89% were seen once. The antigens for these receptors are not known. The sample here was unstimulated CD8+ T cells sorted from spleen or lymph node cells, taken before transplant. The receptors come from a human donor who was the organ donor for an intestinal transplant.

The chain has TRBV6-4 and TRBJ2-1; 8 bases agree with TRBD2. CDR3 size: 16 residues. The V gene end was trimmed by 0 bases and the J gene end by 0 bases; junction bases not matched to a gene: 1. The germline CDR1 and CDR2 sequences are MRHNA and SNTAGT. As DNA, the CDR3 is TGTGCCAGCAGTGACTCCGGGACTAGCTCCTACAATGAGCAGTTCTTC. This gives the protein CASSDSGTSSYNEQFF.

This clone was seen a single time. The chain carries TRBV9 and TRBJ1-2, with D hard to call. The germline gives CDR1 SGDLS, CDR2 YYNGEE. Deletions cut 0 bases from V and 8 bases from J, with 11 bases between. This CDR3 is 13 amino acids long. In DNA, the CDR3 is TGTGCCAGCAGCGTAGAGAGGAAAAGGGGCTACACCTTC. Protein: CASSVERKRGYTF. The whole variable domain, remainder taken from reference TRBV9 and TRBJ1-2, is DSGVTQTPKHLITATGQRVTLRCSPRSGDLSVYWYQQSLDQGLQFLIQYYNGEERAKGNILERFSAQQFPDLHSELNLSSLELGDSALYFCASSVERKRGYTFGSGTRLTVV.

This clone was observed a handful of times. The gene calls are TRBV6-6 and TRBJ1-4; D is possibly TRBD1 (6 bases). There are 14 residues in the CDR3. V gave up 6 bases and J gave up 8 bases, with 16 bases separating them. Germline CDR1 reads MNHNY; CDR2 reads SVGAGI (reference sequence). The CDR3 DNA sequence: TGTGCCAGCAGACCGCTCGCAGGGGACGAAAAACTGTTTTTT. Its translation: CASRPLAGDEKLFF.

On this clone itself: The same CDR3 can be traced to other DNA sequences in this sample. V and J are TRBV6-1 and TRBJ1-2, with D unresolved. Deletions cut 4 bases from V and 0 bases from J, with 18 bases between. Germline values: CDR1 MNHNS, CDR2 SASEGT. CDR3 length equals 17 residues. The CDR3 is CASSVGGYTETNYGYTF. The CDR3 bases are TGTGCCAGCAGTGTAGGCGGGTACACAGAAACTAACTATGGCTACACCTTC.

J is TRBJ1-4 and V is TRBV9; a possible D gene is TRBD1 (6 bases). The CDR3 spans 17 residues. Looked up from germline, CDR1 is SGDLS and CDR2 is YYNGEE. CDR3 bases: TGTCCTCGGAGACCGGGACACATCTCGGGAACTAATGAAAAACTGTTTTTT. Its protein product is CPRRPGHISGTNEKLFF.

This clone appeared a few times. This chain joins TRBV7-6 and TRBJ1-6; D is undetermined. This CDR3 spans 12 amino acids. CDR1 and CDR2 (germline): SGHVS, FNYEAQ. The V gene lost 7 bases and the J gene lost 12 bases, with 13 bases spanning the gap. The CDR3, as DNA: TGTGCCAGCACCCTTCCGGGAGAACCCCTCCACTTT. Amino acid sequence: CASTLPGEPLHF.

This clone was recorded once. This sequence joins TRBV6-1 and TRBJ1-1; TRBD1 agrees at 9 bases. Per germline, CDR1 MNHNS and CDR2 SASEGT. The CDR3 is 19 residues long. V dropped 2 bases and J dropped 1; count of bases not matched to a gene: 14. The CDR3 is CASSELLWDREPSNTEAFF. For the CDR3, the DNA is TGTGCCAGCAGTGAACTGTTGTGGGACAGGGAGCCATCGAACACTGAAGCTTTCTTT.

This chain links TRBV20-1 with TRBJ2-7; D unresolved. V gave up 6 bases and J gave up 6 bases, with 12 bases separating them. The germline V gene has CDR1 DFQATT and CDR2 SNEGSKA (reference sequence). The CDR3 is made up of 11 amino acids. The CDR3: CSAVPWGEQYV. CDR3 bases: TGCAGTGCAGTTCCCTGGGGCGAGCAGTACGTC.